This TCR beta chain was identified during a study of shared clonotypes between healthy human individuals. General study findings and limits: Depth of sequencing was expected to influence donor clonotype sharing. In a few donors, around 4.8% of naive CD4 clonotypes appeared in common.

Trimming removed 6 bases at V and 3 bases at J, with 18 bases between. The CDR3 is 16 residues long. The V gene's germline CDR1 is MNHEY and CDR2 SMNVEV (reference sequence). The DNA input per sorted-subset replicate PCR was 200 ng, corresponding to 25,000 to 35,000 T cell genomes. Profiled with immunoSEQ multiplex PCR; TCRdb holds only in-frame clones, not every one. This table holds 550,000 to 600,000 clones, roughly 98% found once. Terminally differentiated effector memory CD45RA+ cells were excluded by CCR7 positive selection of CD45RO-negative cells. Donors included only healthy HIV-negative adults lacking recent acute infections or vaccinations. This clone was detected only once. Antigen unknown.

The J gene is TRBJ1-3, the V gene TRBV27; D call uncertain. This TCR was sampled from a man aged 25 to 40 in good health. Sample: naive CD8+ T cells sorted from blood. The CDR3 here is CASSRNPPGFGNTIYF. The DNA of the CDR3 is TGTGCCAGCAGCCGAAACCCCCCGGGATTTGGAAACACCATATATTTT.